The 8 T cell receptor beta chains in this list originate from one sample, sequenced in a study of radiotherapy plus CTLA-4 blockade in lung cancer. Repertoires were generated with immunoSEQ multiplex PCR, while TCRdb's copy carries only in-frame clones and drops some. The sample records some 90,000 clones, approximately 86% being singletons. Here the sequenced sample was peripheral blood, taken from a patient treated with radiotherapy plus ipilimumab. These receptors all come from a human donor with non-small cell lung cancer who had a partial response to radiotherapy plus ipilimumab.

The chain is built from TRBV19 and TRBJ2-1; TRBD1 agrees at 11 bases. The V and J ends lost 7 bases and 6 bases, in that order; junction bases with no gene match: 11. This CDR3 is built from 16 residues. CDR1 and CDR2 from the germline V gene are LNHDA and SQIVND (reference sequence). CDR3 region: CASTDLRDRGVNEQFF. CDR3 sequence (DNA): TGTGCCAGTACCGACCTCCGGGACAGGGGGGTCAATGAGCAGTTCTTC.

The chain couples TRBV27 to TRBJ2-7, with TRBD1 matching over 10 bases. V was clipped by 4 bases and J by 7 bases; unmatched bases: 16. The CDR3 is 17 residues long. Germline values: CDR1 MNHEY, CDR2 SMNVEV (reference sequence). The CDR3 region has the DNA TGTGCCAGCAGTTCTACGACAGGGGGCCTGGGGGTAGGAGAGCAGTACGTC. It encodes CASSSTTGGLGVGEQYV.

This chain joins TRBV7-9 and TRBJ2-7, with 14 positions matching TRBD2. Germline CDR1 reads SEHNR; CDR2 reads FQNEAQ (reference sequence). The CDR3 is 19 amino acids. With V trimmed by 5 bases and J by 3 bases, 15 bases remained unmatched. The CDR3 nucleotides read TGTGCCAGCAGCCCTGACGACGGGACTAGCGGGAGTTCGGTCTACGAGCAGTACTTC. Translated, it gives CASSPDDGTSGSSVYEQYF.

The chain employs TRBV7-2 and TRBJ1-1; D is uncertain. Deletions cut 2 bases from V and 1 base from J, with 11 bases between. CDR1 SGHTA and CDR2 FQGNSA come from the germline V gene. This CDR3 is 15 amino acids long. The CDR3 coding sequence is TGTGCCAGCAGCTTAAGCCACAGTCCGAACACTGAAGCTTTCTTT. It codes for CASSLSHSPNTEAFF.

The rearrangement links TRBV28 to TRBJ2-7, with 8 bases fitting TRBD1. CDR3 length: 13 amino acids. Trimming took 4 bases from V and 7 from J; bases not matched to a gene: 6. Per germline, CDR1 MDHEN and CDR2 SYDVKM. The CDR3 DNA reads TGTGCCAGCAGTTCAGGGGGCTTAAGGGAGCAGTACGTC. Protein product: CASSSGGLREQYV.

V usage is TRBV30 and J usage is TRBJ2-3; D is undetermined. The germline CDR1 and CDR2 sequences are GTSNPN and SVGIG (reference sequence). V was trimmed by 6 bases and J by 3 bases, leaving 7 bases between them. The CDR3 totals 11 residues. In DNA, the CDR3 is TGTGCCTGCCGCCGGACAGATACGCAGTATTTT. Residues: CACRRTDTQYF.

The genes are TRBV6-5 and TRBJ1-1; maybe TRBD1 (6 bases). The V and J ends lost 2 bases and 1 base respectively, with 8 bases between them. Looked up from germline, CDR1 is MNHEY and CDR2 is SVGAGI. The CDR3 contains 14 residues. CDR3 protein: CASSYGTPNTEAFF. The CDR3 bases are TGTGCCAGCAGTTACGGGACACCGAACACTGAAGCTTTCTTT.

The chain is built from TRBV4-1 and TRBJ1-1; no definite D call. V was trimmed by 0 bases and J by 0 bases, leaving 8 bases between them. Per germline, CDR1 MGHRA and CDR2 YSYEKL. The CDR3 has 15 amino acids. The CDR3 nucleotides read TGCGCCAGCAGCCAAGATTTTACATTGAACACTGAAGCTTTCTTT. Translating gives CASSQDFTLNTEAFF.